This T cell receptor (beta chain) was recovered during a study of cytomegalovirus exposure and HLA in healthy donors. A word on this clone: The antigen remains unidentified.

Whole-study findings and limits: Most subjects' HLA-A and HLA-B alleles were reportedly predicted from TCR beta sequences. Among the CMV-associated chains, three were confirmed in vitro as specific for CMV antigens.

Trimming at V came to 3 bases and at J to 2 bases, leaving 9 bases not matched to a gene. CDR1 SGHTS and CDR2 YDEGEE come from the germline V gene. The CDR3 covers 16 residues. PCR primers comprised 60 Vbeta and 13 Jbeta primers. The table came from immunoSEQ multiplex PCR; TCRdb's copy has only in-frame clones and leaves some out. This sample yields roughly 150,000 clones, of which roughly 80% are seen a single time; under 1.5% belongs to the top ten. The sequenced sample was PBMCs. The receptor's source is a man in his fifties or sixties in good health and CMV-seropositive. The rearrangement links TRBV5-8 to TRBJ2-7; 9 nucleotides align to TRBD1. Here the CDR3 reads CASSWAGTGFPYEQYF. DNA of the CDR3: TGTGCCAGCAGCTGGGCCGGGACAGGGTTTCCCTACGAGCAGTACTTC. Filled out from reference TRBV5-8 and TRBJ2-7, the complete variable domain reads EAGVTQSPTHLIKTRGQQATLRCSPISGHTSVYWYQQALGLGLQFLLWYDEGEERNRGNFPPRFSGRQFPNYSSELNVNALELEDSALYLCASSWAGTGFPYEQYFGPGTRLTVT.